The 18 T cell receptor beta chains below all came from one sample that was sequenced in a study of blood T cell repertoires in COVID-19. Measured with immunoSEQ multiplex PCR; TCRdb has only the in-frame clones, and not every one. The sample records 250,000 or so clones, 88% being singletons. The sample was peripheral blood. These receptors came from a woman aged 25 to 39 with acute or convalescent COVID-19.

This chain connects TRBV10-3 to TRBJ2-7; 10 bases line up with TRBD2. The CDR3 totals 14 residues. J gave up 2 bases and V 6 bases, and 4 bases lay outside the gene matches. CDR1 is ENHRY and CDR2 is SYGVKD in the germline V gene. In DNA form, the CDR3 reads TGTGCCATCAGCCGGACTAGCGGAGCCTACGAGCAGTACTTC. This sequence encodes CAISRTSGAYEQYF.

For the CDR3, the DNA is TGTGCCAGTAGTCCCGGGACAGGGGTCGTGGATGAGCAGTTCTTC. Protein sequence: CASSPGTGVVDEQFF. The chain has TRBV19 and TRBJ2-1; TRBD1 agrees at 10 bases. The CDR3 has 15 residues. The germline V gene has CDR1 LNHDA and CDR2 SQIVND (reference sequence). V was pared by 5 bases and J by 8 bases, with 9 bases of the junction left unmatched.

CDR3 loop: CASSMGASGRLGEQYF. The CDR3 DNA reads as TGTGCCAGTAGTATGGGGGCTAGCGGGAGATTAGGAGAGCAGTACTTC. The rearrangement links TRBV19 to TRBJ2-7; 10 bases agree with TRBD2. The CDR3 is 16 residues long. J gave up 7 bases and V 3 bases, and 12 bases lay outside the gene matches. Looked up from germline, CDR1 is LNHDA and CDR2 is SQIVND (reference sequence).

This rearrangement joins TRBV9 to TRBJ2-1; perhaps TRBD1 as D (5 bases). Germline CDR1 is SGDLS and CDR2 is YYNGEE. The CDR3 covers 16 residues. V was cut by 0 bases and J by 5 bases, with 15 bases left in between. Here the CDR3 DNA reads TGTGCCAGCAGCGTAGATTTTGGCCAGGGTAACAATGAGCAGTTCTTC. This sequence encodes CASSVDFGQGNNEQFF. Combining the CDR3 with reference TRBV9 and TRBJ2-1 gives the whole variable domain DSGVTQTPKHLITATGQRVTLRCSPRSGDLSVYWYQQSLDQGLQFLIQYYNGEERAKGNILERFSAQQFPDLHSELNLSSLELGDSALYFCASSVDFGQGNNEQFFGPGTRLTVL.

This clone was recorded only once. The V gene is TRBV14, the J gene TRBJ2-5; D is ambiguous. Germline loops: CDR1 SGHDN, CDR2 FVKESK. CDR3 length equals 13 residues. V was clipped by 1 base and J by 7 bases, with 10 bases between them. The CDR3 sequence: CASSQAPVGTQYF. The CDR3 DNA sequence: TGTGCCAGCAGCCAAGCCCCGGTCGGGACCCAGTACTTC.

The V and J genes are TRBV21-1 and TRBJ2-4; TRBD1, the table's D call, lacks a check against the DNA. TRBV21-1 is noted as a pseudogene. CDR3 length: 18 residues. CDR3: CASSKVIRHVIAKNIQYF. The CDR3 region has the DNA TGTGCCAGCAGCAAAGTTATTAGACACGTTATAGCCAAAAACATTCAGTACTTC.

The rearrangement uses TRBV6-2 or TRBV6-3 and TRBJ2-1; 8 bases are a match to TRBD2. The CDR3 runs 16 residues. Germline V lookup: CDR1 MNHEY, CDR2 SVGEGT. The ends lost 4 bases at V and 7 bases at J; junction bases unmatched: 12. The CDR3 region has the DNA TGTGCCAGCAGTTTTCCGGGGGGGCGCGGGGGAAATGAGCAGTTCTTC. Encoded protein: CASSFPGGRGGNEQFF.

V gene TRBV6-2 or TRBV6-3 combines with J gene TRBJ2-3; tentatively, D is TRBD2 (6 bases). Trimming shortened V by 2 bases and J by 2 bases, and 8 bases separated the two germline ends. Germline values: CDR1 MNHEY, CDR2 SVGEGT. CDR3 length: 14 residues. The CDR3 loop reads CASSYGDFTDTQYF. The CDR3 nucleotides are TGTGCCAGCAGTTACGGGGACTTCACAGATACGCAGTATTTT.

This clone was detected only once. This rearrangement joins TRBV7-2 to TRBJ2-2; D gene uncertain. Trimming removed 5 bases from V and 6 bases from J, with 7 bases in between. Germline lookup yields CDR1 SGHTA and CDR2 FQGNSA. The CDR3 is made up of 12 amino acids. The CDR3 DNA is TGTGCCAGCAGCACCTACGCCGGGGAGCTGTTTTTT. This sequence encodes CASSTYAGELFF.

The chain recombines TRBV6-1 with TRBJ1-5, with 10 bases identical to TRBD1. V dropped 3 bases and J dropped 6; count of bases not matched to a gene: 5. CDR1 is MNHNS and CDR2 is SASEGT in the germline V gene. The CDR3 is 15 amino acids. CDR3 coding DNA: TGTGCCAGCAGTGAGACAGGGGGCTTCGGTCAGCCCCAGCATTTT. Its protein product is CASSETGGFGQPQHF.

The chain carries TRBV6-5 and TRBJ1-5, with TRBD1 matching over 8 bases. Germline V gene data show CDR1 as MNHEY and CDR2 as SVGAGI. The length of the CDR3 is 15 residues. After removal of 6 bases from V and 3 bases from J, the junction contained 7 bases not matched to a gene. CDR3 protein: CASRKDRVNNQPQHF. CDR3 nucleotides: TGTGCCAGCAGAAAGGACAGGGTCAACAATCAGCCCCAGCATTTT.

The chain couples TRBV6-5 to TRBJ2-7; 8 bases are a match to TRBD2. Germline trimming cut 5 bases from V and 4 bases from J; bases unmatched to any gene: 10. The V gene's germline CDR1 is MNHEY and CDR2 SVGAGI. The CDR3 contains 15 residues. CDR3 region: CASSRGGRASYEQYF. The CDR3 nucleotides are TGTGCCAGCAGTCGGGGGGGGAGGGCCTCATACGAGCAGTACTTC.

The DNA for the CDR3 is TGTGCCAGCTCGTCGGATAGCGGGAGTCGCTACGAGCAGTACTTC. Translated: CASSSDSGSRYEQYF. The chain uses TRBV18 and TRBJ2-7; TRBD2 aligns across 9 bases. The germline V gene encodes CDR1 KGHSH and CDR2 LQKENI. The V gene end was trimmed by 6 bases and the J gene end by 3 bases; junction bases not matched to a gene: 9. The CDR3 sequence is 15 residues long.

The chain uses TRBV5-4 and TRBJ1-2, with 7 bases fitting TRBD1. V trimming: 4 bases; J trimming: 2 bases; junction bases outside the gene matches: 2. The CDR3 is 13 residues long. Germline V gene data show CDR1 as SGHNT and CDR2 as YYREEE (reference sequence). The CDR3 DNA sequence: TGTGCCAGCAGCGAGGACAGGAACTATGGCTACACCTTC. It specifies CASSEDRNYGYTF.

The V call is TRBV5-1, the J call TRBJ1-5; D gene uncertain. Trimming took 6 bases from V and 5 from J, leaving 15 bases between them. This CDR3 has 14 residues. The germline V gene has CDR1 SGHRS and CDR2 YFSETQ. CDR3 sequence (DNA): TGCGCCAGCACCCAATTTGGCGGGGATCAGCCCCAGCATTTT. Protein: CASTQFGGDQPQHF.

The chain recombines TRBV7-2 with TRBJ2-7, with 12 bases identical to TRBD1. Germline lookup yields CDR1 SGHTA and CDR2 FQGNSA. The CDR3 has 15 amino acids. V was pared by 5 bases and J by 2 bases, with 4 bases of the junction left unmatched. The CDR3 coding sequence is TGTGCCAGCAGCCTAGGGACAGGGGGCGCCTACGAGCAGTACTTC. It specifies CASSLGTGGAYEQYF.

CDR3 sequence (DNA): TGTGCCAGCTCCCTAACTAGCGGGGTTTACAATGAGCAGTTCTTC. Protein: CASSLTSGVYNEQFF. The chain joins TRBV6-5 to TRBJ2-1; 10 bases align to TRBD2. Germline CDR1 and CDR2: MNHEY and SVGAGI. The V gene end was trimmed by 8 bases and the J gene end by 4 bases; junction bases not matched to a gene: 8. The CDR3 spans 15 residues.

The V gene is TRBV9, the J gene TRBJ2-7; 8 bases agree with TRBD2. Germline assignment: CDR1 SGDLS and CDR2 YYNGEE. V lost 3 bases, J lost 0 bases, and 5 bases stayed unmatched. The CDR3 runs to 15 residues. The DNA for the CDR3 is TGTGCCAGCAGCGCTATAGCGGGGAGCTCCTACGAGCAGTACTTC. Its translation is CASSAIAGSSYEQYF. Filled out from reference TRBV9 and TRBJ2-7, the complete variable domain reads DSGVTQTPKHLITATGQRVTLRCSPRSGDLSVYWYQQSLDQGLQFLIQYYNGEERAKGNILERFSAQQFPDLHSELNLSSLELGDSALYFCASSAIAGSSYEQYFGPGTRLTVT.